These T cell receptor beta chains were read from a single sample in a study of vaccination effects on CD4 cells after COVID-19. Antigen specificity for these receptors is unknown. Some clones are missing from TCRdb's copy, which holds only in-frame ones; the method was immunoSEQ multiplex PCR. The table includes around 59,000 clones, 60% to 80% detected once. Sequenced here: CD4+ T cells from PBMCs cultured with HCoV-OC43 spike peptides, sampled after COVID-19 vaccination. The receptors were sampled from a human donor who received a COVID-19 vaccine. Both conserved end residues are part of each CDR3. A D gene is named only where the DNA matches it firmly. A row's size may be missing; if present it is once, few, many or a size class.

CASSRTANTEAFF	TGTGCCAGCAGTAGGACAGCGAACACTGAAGCTTTCTTT	TRBV6-6	TRBJ1-1	NA	NA
CATQLPPGNEQFF	TGTGCCACCCAGTTACCCCCGGGTAATGAGCAGTTCTTC	TRBV6-5	TRBJ2-1	NA	NA
CASSQAGELFF	TGTGCCAGCAGCCAAGCCGGGGAGCTGTTTTTT	TRBV3-1/TRBV3-2	TRBJ2-2	few	NA
CASSSPGLRNTEAFF	TGTGCCAGCAGCTCTCCGGGACTTAGGAACACTGAAGCTTTCTTT	TRBV11-2	TRBJ1-1	NA	NA
CASSPSGGAEQFF	TGTGCCAGCAGCCCTAGCGGGGGGGCTGAGCAGTTCTTC	TRBV12-3/TRBV12-4	TRBJ2-1	once	TRBD2
CASSLIGTEDSPLHF	TGCGCCAGCAGCCTAATAGGGACCGAGGATTCACCCCTCCACTTT	TRBV5-1	TRBJ1-6	NA	NA
CASSLSGRNQPQHF	TGTGCCAGCAGCTTAAGTGGTCGCAATCAGCCCCAGCATTTT	TRBV11-1	TRBJ1-5	NA	NA
CASRHDRGLSTGELFF	TGTGCCAGCAGACACGACCGCGGACTGAGCACCGGGGAGCTGTTTTTT	TRBV28	TRBJ2-2	NA	NA
CASSYSLGQREKLFF	TGTGCCAGCAGTTACTCGCTGGGGCAGCGTGAAAAACTGTTTTTT	TRBV6-5	TRBJ1-4	NA	NA
CASSIYYGYTF	TGTGCCAGTAGTATCTACTATGGCTACACCTTC	TRBV19	TRBJ1-2	NA	NA
CASSQEGTFYNEQFF	TGTGCCAGCAGCCAGGAAGGGACATTTTACAATGAGCAGTTCTTC	TRBV3-1/TRBV3-2	TRBJ2-1	once	NA
CASSPITGHNSPLHF	TGTGCCAGCTCACCGATAACAGGGCATAATTCACCCCTCCACTTT	TRBV18	TRBJ1-6	few	NA
CASSLAGTGGYNSPLHF	TGCGCCAGCAGCTTGGCGGGAACAGGGGGATACAATTCACCCCTCCACTTT	TRBV5-1	TRBJ1-6	NA	TRBD1
CASSLALGTSKDTQYF	TGTGCCAGCAGCTTAGCGCTGGGGACTAGCAAAGATACGCAGTATTTT	TRBV7-2	TRBJ2-3	once	TRBD2
CSAVTSNTEAFF	TGCAGCGCCGTCACATCGAACACTGAAGCTTTCTTT	TRBV29-1	TRBJ1-1	NA	NA
CASVGGGGRGYGYTF	TGTGCCAGCGTAGGGGGAGGGGGCCGTGGCTATGGCTACACCTTC	TRBV2	TRBJ1-2	few	TRBD1
CASGDRGTYYGYTF	TGTGCCAGCGGCGACCGGGGGACTTACTATGGCTACACCTTC	TRBV3-1/TRBV3-2	TRBJ1-2	NA	NA
CASGRLAGETQYF	TGTGCCAGCGGGCGACTAGCTGGGGAGACCCAGTACTTC	TRBV5-8	TRBJ2-5	NA	TRBD2
CASSQGRQAANQPQHF	TGCGCCAGCAGCCAAGGGCGACAGGCTGCAAATCAGCCCCAGCATTTT	TRBV4-1	TRBJ1-5	NA	NA
CASSYSGMGGGSPLHF	TGTGCCAGCAGTTACAGTGGCATGGGCGGCGGTTCACCCCTCCACTTT	TRBV6-5	TRBJ1-6	few	NA
CASSLVGGRNTEAFF	TGCGCCAGCAGCTTGGTTGGCGGGCGGAATACTGAAGCTTTCTTT	TRBV5-1	TRBJ1-1	NA	NA
CASSFPGHPEAFF	TGTGCCAGCAGCTTCCCGGGACACCCCGAAGCTTTCTTT	TRBV7-2	TRBJ1-1	NA	NA
CATSSVYGYTF	TGTGCCACCAGCAGTGTCTATGGCTACACCTTC	TRBV15	TRBJ1-2	NA	NA
CASSPLDGLNEKLFF	TGTGCCAGCTCACCGTTGGACGGGCTAAATGAAAAACTGTTTTTT	TRBV18	TRBJ1-4	NA	NA
CASSQEGGPREQFF	TGCGCCAGCAGCCAAGAGGGGGGGCCTCGCGAGCAGTTCTTC	TRBV4-1	TRBJ2-1	NA	NA
CASSSGGVGNEQFF	TGTGCCAGCAGCAGCGGGGGGGTAGGAAATGAGCAGTTCTTC	TRBV7-3	TRBJ2-1	few	TRBD2
CASSPDLRQGDTEQFF	TGTGCCAGCTCACCAGATCTCAGACAGGGGGACACTGAGCAGTTCTTC	TRBV18	TRBJ2-1	once	TRBD1
CASTERVNYNSPLHF	TGTGCCAGCACCGAAAGGGTGAACTATAATTCACCCCTCCACTTT	TRBV6-5	TRBJ1-6	NA	NA
CASSLGQGAEAFF	TGCGCCAGCAGCCTAGGACAGGGGGCTGAAGCTTTCTTT	TRBV5-1	TRBJ1-1	few	TRBD1
CASSQRGQGRGEKLFF	TGCGCCAGCAGCCAACGGGGCCAGGGCAGGGGCGAAAAACTGTTTTTT	TRBV4-1	TRBJ1-4	NA	NA
CASSALGGQGEQPQHF	TGTGCCAGCAGCGCCCTTGGGGGACAGGGTGAACAGCCCCAGCATTTT	TRBV21-1	TRBJ1-5	few	NA
CAWSGLTRGNTIYF	TGTGCCTGGTCAGGACTCACCCGGGGAAACACCATATATTTT	TRBV30	TRBJ1-3	few	NA
CASSPRLAGQTDTQYF	TGTGCCAGCAGCCCTAGACTAGCGGGGCAGACAGATACGCAGTATTTT	TRBV3-1/TRBV3-2	TRBJ2-3	NA	TRBD2
CASSPDPTGAVSYGYTF	TGCGCCAGCAGCCCGGACCCGACAGGGGCCGTAAGCTATGGCTACACCTTC	TRBV5-1	TRBJ1-2	NA	TRBD1
CASSFDRGTEAFF	TGCGCCAGCAGCTTCGACAGGGGGACTGAAGCTTTCTTT	TRBV5-1	TRBJ1-1	NA	TRBD1
CASSLAGRGPQGELFF	TGTGCCAGCAGCTTAGCGGGGCGGGGGCCCCAGGGGGAGCTGTTTTTT	TRBV7-2	TRBJ2-2	few	NA
CASSQPGGNYGYTF	TGCGCCAGCAGCCAGCCGGGAGGAAACTATGGCTACACCTTC	TRBV4-3	TRBJ1-2	NA	NA
CASSNRVSYGYTF	TGTGCCAGCAGCAACAGGGTTAGCTACGGCTACACCTTC	TRBV7-8	TRBJ1-2	NA	NA
CASSLGQDNSPLHF	TGTGCCAGCAGTCTGGGACAGGATAATTCACCCCTCCACTTT	TRBV6-6	TRBJ1-6	NA	TRBD1
CAISMDRETQYF	TGTGCCATCAGTATGGACAGGGAGACCCAGTACTTC	TRBV10-3	TRBJ2-5	NA	TRBD1
CSVHSYQETQYF	TGCAGCGTGCACAGCTACCAAGAGACCCAGTACTTC	TRBV29-1	TRBJ2-5	NA	NA
CASRTRGYSNQPQHF	TGTGCCAGTAGGACCAGGGGATATAGCAATCAGCCCCAGCATTTT	TRBV19	TRBJ1-5	NA	NA
CASRKTPGGRETQYF	TGTGCCAGCAGGAAAACTCCGGGGGGGCGGGAGACCCAGTACTTC	TRBV7-3	TRBJ2-5	NA	TRBD2
CATSDAGEGEQFF	TGTGCCACCAGTGATGCAGGGGAGGGTGAGCAGTTCTTC	TRBV24-1	TRBJ2-1	NA	NA
CASSPAGQPYNEQFF	TGCGCCAGCAGCCCCGCGGGACAGCCGTACAATGAGCAGTTCTTC	TRBV5-1	TRBJ2-1	once	NA